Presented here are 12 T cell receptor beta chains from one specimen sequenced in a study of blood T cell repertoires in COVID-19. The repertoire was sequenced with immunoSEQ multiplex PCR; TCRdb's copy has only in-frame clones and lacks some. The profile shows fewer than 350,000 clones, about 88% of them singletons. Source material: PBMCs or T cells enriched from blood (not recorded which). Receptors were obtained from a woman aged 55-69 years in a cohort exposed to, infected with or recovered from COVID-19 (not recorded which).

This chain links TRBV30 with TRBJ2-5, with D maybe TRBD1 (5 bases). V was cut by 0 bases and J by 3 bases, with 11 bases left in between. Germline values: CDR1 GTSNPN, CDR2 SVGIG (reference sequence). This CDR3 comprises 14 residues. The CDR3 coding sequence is TGTGCCTGGAGTGTAGACTGGGGCGAAGAGACCCAGTACTTC. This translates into CAWSVDWGEETQYF.

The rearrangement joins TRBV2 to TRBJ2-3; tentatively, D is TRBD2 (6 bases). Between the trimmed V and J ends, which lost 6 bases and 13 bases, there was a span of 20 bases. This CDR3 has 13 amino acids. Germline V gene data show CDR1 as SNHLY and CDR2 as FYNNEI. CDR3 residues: CASSREGGKNEYF. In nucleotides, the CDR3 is TGTGCCAGCAGCCGCGAGGGAGGCAAAAATGAGTATTTT.

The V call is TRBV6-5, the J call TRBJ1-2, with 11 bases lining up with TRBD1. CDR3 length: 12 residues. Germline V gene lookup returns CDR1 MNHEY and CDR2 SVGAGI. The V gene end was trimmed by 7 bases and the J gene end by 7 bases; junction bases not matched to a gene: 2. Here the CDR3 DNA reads TGTGCCAGCACCGGGACAGGGGGTGGCTACACCTTC. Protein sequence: CASTGTGGGYTF.

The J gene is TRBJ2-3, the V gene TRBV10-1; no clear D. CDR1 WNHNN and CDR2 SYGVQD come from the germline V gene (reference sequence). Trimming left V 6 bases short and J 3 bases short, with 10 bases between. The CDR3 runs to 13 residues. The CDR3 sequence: CASSASLTDTQYF. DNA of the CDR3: TGCGCCAGCAGCGCTAGTTTAACAGATACGCAGTATTTT.

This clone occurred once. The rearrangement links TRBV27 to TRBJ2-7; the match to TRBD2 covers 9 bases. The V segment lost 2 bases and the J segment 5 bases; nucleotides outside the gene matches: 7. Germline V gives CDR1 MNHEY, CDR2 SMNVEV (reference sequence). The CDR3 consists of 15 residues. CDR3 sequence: CASSLRSGSSNEQYF. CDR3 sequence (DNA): TGTGCCAGCAGTTTACGTAGCGGGAGTTCTAACGAGCAGTACTTC.

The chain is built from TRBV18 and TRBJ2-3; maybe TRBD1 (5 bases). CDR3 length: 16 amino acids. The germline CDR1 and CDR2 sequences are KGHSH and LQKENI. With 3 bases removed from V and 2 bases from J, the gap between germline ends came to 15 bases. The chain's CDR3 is CASSPTMGPNTDTQYF. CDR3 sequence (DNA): TGTGCCAGCTCACCTACTATGGGGCCAAACACAGATACGCAGTATTTT.

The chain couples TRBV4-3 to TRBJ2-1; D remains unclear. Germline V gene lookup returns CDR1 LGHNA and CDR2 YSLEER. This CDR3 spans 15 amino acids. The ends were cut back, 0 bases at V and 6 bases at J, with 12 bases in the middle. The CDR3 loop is CASSQEFGSPNEQFF. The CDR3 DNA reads TGCGCCAGCAGCCAAGAATTCGGTAGTCCCAATGAGCAGTTCTTC.

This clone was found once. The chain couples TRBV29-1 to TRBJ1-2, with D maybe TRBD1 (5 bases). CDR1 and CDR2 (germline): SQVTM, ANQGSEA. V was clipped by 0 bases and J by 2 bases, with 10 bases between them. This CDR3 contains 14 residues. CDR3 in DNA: TGCAGCGTTGAAGAAACGGGGGAAAACTATGGCTACACCTTC. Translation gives CSVEETGENYGYTF.

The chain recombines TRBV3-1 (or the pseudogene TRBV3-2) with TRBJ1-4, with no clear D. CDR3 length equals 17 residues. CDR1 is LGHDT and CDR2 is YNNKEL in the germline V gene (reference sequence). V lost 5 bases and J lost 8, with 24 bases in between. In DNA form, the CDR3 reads TGTGCCAGCAGCGGGCGGGTCCCGGCGAGATACGTCGAAAAACTGTTTTTT. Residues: CASSGRVPARYVEKLFF.

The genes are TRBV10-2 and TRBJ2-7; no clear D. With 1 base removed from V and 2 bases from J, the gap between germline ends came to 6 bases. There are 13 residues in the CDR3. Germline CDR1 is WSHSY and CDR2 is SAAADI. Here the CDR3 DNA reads TGCGCCAGCAGTGAGTTCCCAACCTACGAGCAGTACTTC. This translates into CASSEFPTYEQYF.

In DNA form, the CDR3 reads TGTGCCAGCAGCTTAGGGGGGACAGGCCATCAGCCCCAGCATTTT. Translating gives CASSLGGTGHQPQHF. V and J are TRBV7-9 and TRBJ1-5, with 8 bases matching TRBD1. CDR3 length: 15 amino acids. Trimming removed 1 base from V and 5 bases from J; junction bases left unmatched: 4. Germline V CDR1 and CDR2: SEHNR, FQNEAQ (reference sequence).

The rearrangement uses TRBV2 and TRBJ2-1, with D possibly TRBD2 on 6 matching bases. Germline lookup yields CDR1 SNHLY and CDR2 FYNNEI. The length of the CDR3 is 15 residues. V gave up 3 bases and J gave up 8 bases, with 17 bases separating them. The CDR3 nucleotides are TGTGCCAGCAGTGAGGGGACTCCGCCCCTTTATGAGCAGTTCTTC. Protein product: CASSEGTPPLYEQFF.